This TCR beta chain was profiled in a study of tumor and adjacent non-tumor tissue in lung cancer. RNA was extracted from bulk tissue without any cell sorting. This non-tumor lung sample came from over 3 cm beyond the tumor edge. Chemotherapy-naive patients with new lung cancer underwent thoracic surgery in China, August–November 2014. Details on this clonotype: Its target is unknown. The junction differs from germline at one of its ends, possibly a read error.

Findings and limits, study-wide: TCR diversity was significantly greater in tumor than normal lung tissue.

The library came from three nested PCR rounds adapted from ARM-PCR protocols. TCRdb ran MiXCR on the multiplex PCR reads and lists one entry per CDR3 protein. The repertoire holds tens of thousands of distinct CDR3 sequences, roughly 57% seen once, with less than 35% in the top ten. CDR3 length equals 12 residues. Germline CDR1 and CDR2: SGHAT and FQNNGV. V and J are TRBV11-2 and TRBJ2-7; the D gene is possibly TRBD1 (6 bases). The clonotype was recovered from a man between 70 and 80 years old with non-small cell lung cancer. The source material was distant non-tumor lung tissue. CDR3 sequence reads: CASSLTGYGQYF. The CDR3 DNA is TGTGCCAGCAGCCTCACAGGGTACGGGCAGTATTTC. The variable domain in full, completed from reference TRBV11-2 and TRBJ2-7, reads EAGVAQSPRYKIIEKRQSVAFWCNPISGHATLYWYQQILGQGPKLLIQFQNNGVVDDSQLPKDRFSAERLKGVDSTLKIQPAKLEDSAVYLCASSLTGYGQYFGPGTRLTVT.